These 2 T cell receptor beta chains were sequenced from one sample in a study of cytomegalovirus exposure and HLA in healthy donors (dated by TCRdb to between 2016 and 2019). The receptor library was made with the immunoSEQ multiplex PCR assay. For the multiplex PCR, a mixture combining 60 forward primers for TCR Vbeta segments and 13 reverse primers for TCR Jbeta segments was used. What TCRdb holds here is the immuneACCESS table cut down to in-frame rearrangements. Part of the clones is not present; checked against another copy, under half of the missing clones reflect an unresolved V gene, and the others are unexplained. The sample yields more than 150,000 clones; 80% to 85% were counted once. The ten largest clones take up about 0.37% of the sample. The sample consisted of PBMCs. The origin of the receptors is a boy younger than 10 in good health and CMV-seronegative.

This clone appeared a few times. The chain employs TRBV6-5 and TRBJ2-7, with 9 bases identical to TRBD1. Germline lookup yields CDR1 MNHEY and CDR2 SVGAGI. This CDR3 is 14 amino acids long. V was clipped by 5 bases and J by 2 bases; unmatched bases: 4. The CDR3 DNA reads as TGTGCCAGCAGTCGGACAGGGGCGGCCTACGAGCAGTACTTC. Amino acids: CASSRTGAAYEQYF.

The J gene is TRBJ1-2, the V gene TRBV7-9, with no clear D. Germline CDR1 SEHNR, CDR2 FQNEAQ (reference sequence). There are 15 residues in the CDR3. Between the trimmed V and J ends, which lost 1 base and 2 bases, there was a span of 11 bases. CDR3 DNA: TGTGCCAGCAGCTTAGACGGGGAGGGCAACTATGGCTACACCTTC. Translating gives CASSLDGEGNYGYTF.